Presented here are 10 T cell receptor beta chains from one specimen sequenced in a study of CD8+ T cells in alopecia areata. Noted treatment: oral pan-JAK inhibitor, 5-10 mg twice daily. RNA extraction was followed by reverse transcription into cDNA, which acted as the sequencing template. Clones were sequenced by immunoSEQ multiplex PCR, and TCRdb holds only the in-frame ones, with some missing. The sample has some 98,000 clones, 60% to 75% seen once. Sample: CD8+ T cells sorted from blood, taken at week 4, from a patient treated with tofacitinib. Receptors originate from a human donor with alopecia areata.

CDR3 in DNA: TGTGCCAGCAGGGGGGCTTCAAACACTGAAGCTTTCTTT. As protein: CASRGASNTEAFF. V gene TRBV2 combines with J gene TRBJ1-1; possibly TRBD1 for D (6 bases). Germline V lookup: CDR1 SNHLY, CDR2 FYNNEI. Trimming removed 6 bases at V and 2 bases at J, with 10 bases between. The CDR3 contains 13 residues.

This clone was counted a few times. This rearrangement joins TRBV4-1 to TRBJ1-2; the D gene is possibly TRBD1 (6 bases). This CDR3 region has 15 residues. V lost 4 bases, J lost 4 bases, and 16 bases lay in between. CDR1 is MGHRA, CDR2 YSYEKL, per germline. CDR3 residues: CASSLGQFLFYGYTF. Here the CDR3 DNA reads TGCGCCAGCAGCCTTGGACAGTTCCTCTTCTATGGCTACACCTTC.

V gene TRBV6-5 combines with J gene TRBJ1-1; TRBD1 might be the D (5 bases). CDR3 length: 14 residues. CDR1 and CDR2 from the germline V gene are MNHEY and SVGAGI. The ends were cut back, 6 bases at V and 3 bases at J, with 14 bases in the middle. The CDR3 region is CASSPWQGDTEAFF. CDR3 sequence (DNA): TGTGCCAGCAGCCCCTGGCAGGGCGACACTGAAGCTTTCTTT.

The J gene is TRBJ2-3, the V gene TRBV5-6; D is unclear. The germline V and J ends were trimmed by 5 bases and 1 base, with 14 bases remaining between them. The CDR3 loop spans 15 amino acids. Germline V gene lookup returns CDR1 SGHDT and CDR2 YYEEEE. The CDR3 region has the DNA TGTGCCAGCAGGGGCTTTTCGTCGGGCACAGATACGCAGTATTTT. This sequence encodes CASRGFSSGTDTQYF. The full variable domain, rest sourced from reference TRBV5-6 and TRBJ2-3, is DAGVTQSPTHLIKTRGQQVTLRCSPKSGHDTVSWYQQALGQGPQFIFQYYEEEERQRGNFPDRFSGHQFPNYSSELNVNALLLGDSALYLCASRGFSSGTDTQYFGPGTRLTVL.

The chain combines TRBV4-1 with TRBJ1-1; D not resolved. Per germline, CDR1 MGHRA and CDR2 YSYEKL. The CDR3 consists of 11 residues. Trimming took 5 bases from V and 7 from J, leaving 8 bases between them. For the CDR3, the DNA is TGCGCCAGCAGCGGTGACGGTGAAGCTTTCTTT. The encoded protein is CASSGDGEAFF.

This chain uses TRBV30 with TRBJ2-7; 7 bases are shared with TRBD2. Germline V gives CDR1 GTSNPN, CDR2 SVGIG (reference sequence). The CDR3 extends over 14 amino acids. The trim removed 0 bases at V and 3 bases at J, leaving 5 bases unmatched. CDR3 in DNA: TGTGCCTGGAGTGTAGCGGGATACCACTACGAGCAGTACTTC. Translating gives CAWSVAGYHYEQYF.

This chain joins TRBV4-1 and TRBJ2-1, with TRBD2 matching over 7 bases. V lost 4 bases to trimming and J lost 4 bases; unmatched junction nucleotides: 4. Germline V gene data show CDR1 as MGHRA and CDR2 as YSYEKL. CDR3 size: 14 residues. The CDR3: CASSLGRGYNEQFF. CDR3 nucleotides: TGCGCCAGCAGCCTGGGGCGGGGGTACAATGAGCAGTTCTTC.

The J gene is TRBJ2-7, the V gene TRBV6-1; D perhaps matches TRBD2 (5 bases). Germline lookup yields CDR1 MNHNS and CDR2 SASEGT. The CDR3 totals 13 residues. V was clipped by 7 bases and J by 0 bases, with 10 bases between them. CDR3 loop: CASKGASSYEQYF. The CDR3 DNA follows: TGTGCCAGCAAGGGAGCGAGCTCCTACGAGCAGTACTTC.

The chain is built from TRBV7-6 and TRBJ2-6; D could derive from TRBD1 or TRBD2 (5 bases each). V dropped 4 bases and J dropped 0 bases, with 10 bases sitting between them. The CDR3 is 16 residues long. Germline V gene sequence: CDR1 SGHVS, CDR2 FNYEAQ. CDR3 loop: CASSSGRTSGANVLTF. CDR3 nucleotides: TGTGCCAGCAGCTCGGGACGGACCTCTGGGGCCAACGTCCTGACTTTC.

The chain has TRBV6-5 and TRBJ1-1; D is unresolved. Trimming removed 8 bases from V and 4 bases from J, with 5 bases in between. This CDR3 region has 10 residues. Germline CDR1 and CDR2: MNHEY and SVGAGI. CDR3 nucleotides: TGTGCCAGCTGGTCCACTGAAGCTTTCTTT. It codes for CASWSTEAFF.